This T cell receptor (beta chain) originates from a study of CXCR3-negative and CXCR3-positive naive CD8 T cells (dated by TCRdb to about 2019). Study-level background: About 150 million TRB reads were obtained in total, roughly 1.5 +/- 0.3 million reads per library. Diversity and physicochemical repertoire analyses were performed on about 12 donors pooled from two independent experiments. TRBV-TRBJ cluster analysis included naive subsets from about 5 donors and memory cells from 3 donors. Here is what the overall study found, with its caveats: CXCR3 expression partially decreased after cryopreservation, so most assays used freshly isolated PBMCs. Comparably high repertoire diversity was found in both naive subsets, whereas much lower repertoire diversity was found in memory CD8+ T cells. Similar TRBV-TRBJ usage was shown by naive CXCR3-negative and CXCR3-positive cells from the same donor, whereas distinct patterns were shown by memory cells. Because surface CD5, which is linked to self-reactivity in mice, was comparable between the naive subsets, TCR interaction strength was also inferred from the physicochemical properties of TRB CDR3s. Compared with CXCR3-negative naive cells, CXCR3-positive naive cells had TRB CDR3s with higher hydrophobicity (lower Kidera factor 4), lower energy, and higher strength and volume indices.

For every CD8+ T cell subset, 300,000 cells were flow-sorted straight into RLT lysis buffer, and each subset was sorted in triplicate. To keep memory contaminants out, a stringent definition of naive CD8+ T cells was applied: CD45RO-CCR7+CD27+CD95-. Standard density gradient centrifugation was used to isolate peripheral blood mononuclear cells from buffy coats. Naive CXCR3-negative and CXCR3-positive CD8+ T cells were flow-sorted using a FACSAria III. Total RNA was extracted from sorted cells with an RNeasy Mini Kit. The listed sequencing device is NextSeq 550. The Human TCR Profiling Kit (MiLaboratory) was used to prepare UMI-labeled 5' RACE TRB cDNA libraries. The full amount of extracted RNA was used for cDNA synthesis, and the full amount of resulting cDNA was used for PCR amplification. Libraries were prepared in parallel with an identical number of PCR cycles. The paper's processing steps were these. With a requirement of at least two reads per UMI, MIGEC and MiXCR extracted about 50,000 +/- 10,000 unique UMI-labeled TRB cDNA molecules per library. On average, each library contained roughly 40,000 +/- 10,000 functional in-frame TRB CDR3 nucleotide clonotypes without stop codons. After downsampling to 5000 UMI-labeled TRB molecules per sample, diversity metrics, including normalized Shannon-Wiener and Chao1, were computed in VDJtools. VDJtools computed clonotype-size-weighted physicochemical properties of the central five CDR3 residues: interaction energy, strength, volume and Kidera factor 4. TCRdb reprocessed the reads and provides one entry for every CDR3 protein sequence; no DNA is given. The V and J calls follow TCRdb's processing rather than the paper's. The table for this sample records 100,000 to 150,000 distinct CDR3 sequences. Of the sample, over 0.35% falls within the top ten clones.

The CDR3 sequence holds 13 residues, the cysteine and phenylalanine included. The coding DNA is unavailable. CDR1 and CDR2 (SGHDN, FVKESK) derive from the germline V gene. Concerning this clonotype itself: Its antigen target is currently unknown.

The sample was naive CXCR3+ CD8+ T cells from blood. The cell subset or site label corresponds to: CD45RO-CCR7+CD27+CD95- naive CD8+ T cells expressing CXCR3 (TNR3+). The source is a human donor in good health. Some clones in this sample may be carry-over from other donors' samples. The chain is made from TRBV14 and TRBJ1-1; TCRdb lists TRBD1, though no DNA is available to test this call. CDR3 region: CASSPRGGTEAFF.